This TCR beta chain was documented in a study of cytomegalovirus exposure and HLA in healthy donors. The study's findings and limits: About 87% or about 30% of the time was how often most TCR beta V segments were productive, according to an earlier analysis. Trimming of TCR beta V- and J-genes showed a link, identified in a later analysis, to a missense DCLRE1C variant. Most TCRs appeared rarely, but some public TCRs recurred in many donors.

PCR involved 60 Vbeta and 13 Jbeta primers. Clones were read by immunoSEQ multiplex PCR, and TCRdb kept only the in-frame ones, dropping some. The top ten clones hold 2.7% of a sample with about 31,000 clones, approximately 90% of them seen once. In regard to this clone: Its specificity is not known.

Sequencing was carried out using PBMCs. The TCR sequence derives from a boy aged 5-17 years in good health and CMV-seronegative.

CDR3 DNA sequence: TGTGCCAGTAGTTTACACTACCGCCAAGAGACCCAGTACTTC. It specifies CASSLHYRQETQYF. This sequence joins TRBV19 and TRBJ2-5; D is uncertain. V lost 5 bases to trimming and J lost 1 base, with 11 bases between them. Per germline, CDR1 LNHDA and CDR2 SQIVND (reference sequence). CDR3 size: 14 residues. Supplemented by reference TRBV19 and TRBJ2-5, the full variable domain reads DGGITQSPKYLFRKEGQNVTLSCEQNLNHDAMYWYRQDPGQGLRLIYYSQIVNDFQKGDIAEGYSVSREKKESFPLTVTSAQKNPTAFYLCASSLHYRQETQYFGPGTRLLVL.